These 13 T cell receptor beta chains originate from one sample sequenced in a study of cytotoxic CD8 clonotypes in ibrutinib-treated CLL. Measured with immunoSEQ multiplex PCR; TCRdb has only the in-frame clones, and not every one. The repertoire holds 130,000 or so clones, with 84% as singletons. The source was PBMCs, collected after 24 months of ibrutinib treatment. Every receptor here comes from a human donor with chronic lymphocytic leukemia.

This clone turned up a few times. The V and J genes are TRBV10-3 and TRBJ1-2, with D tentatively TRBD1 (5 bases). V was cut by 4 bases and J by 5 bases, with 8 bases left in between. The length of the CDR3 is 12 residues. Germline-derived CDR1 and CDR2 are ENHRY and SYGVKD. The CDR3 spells CAISGGDYGYTF. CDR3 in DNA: TGTGCCATCAGTGGGGGCGATTATGGCTACACCTTC.

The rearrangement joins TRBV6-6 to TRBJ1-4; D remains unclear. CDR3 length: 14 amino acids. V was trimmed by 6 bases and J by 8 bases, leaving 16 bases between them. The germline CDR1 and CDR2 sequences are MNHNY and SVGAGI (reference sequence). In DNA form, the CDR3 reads TGTGCCAGCAGCCGACGGCCACCTTACGAAAAACTGTTTTTT. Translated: CASSRRPPYEKLFF.

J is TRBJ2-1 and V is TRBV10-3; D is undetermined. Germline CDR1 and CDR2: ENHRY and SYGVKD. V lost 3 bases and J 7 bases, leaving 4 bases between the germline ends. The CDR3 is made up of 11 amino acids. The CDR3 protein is CAISDGNEQFF. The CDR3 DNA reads TGTGCCATCAGTGATGGAAATGAGCAGTTCTTC.

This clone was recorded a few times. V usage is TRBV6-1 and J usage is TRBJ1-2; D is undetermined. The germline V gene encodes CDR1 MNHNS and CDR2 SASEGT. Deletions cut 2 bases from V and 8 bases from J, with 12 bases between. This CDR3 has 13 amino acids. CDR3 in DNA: TGTGCCAGCAGTGAAATGACTACCGGGGGCTACACCTTC. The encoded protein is CASSEMTTGGYTF.

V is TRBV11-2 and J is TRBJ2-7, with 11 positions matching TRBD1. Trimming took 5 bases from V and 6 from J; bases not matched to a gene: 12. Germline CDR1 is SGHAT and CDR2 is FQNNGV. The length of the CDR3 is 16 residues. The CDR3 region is CASSQGQGVRRGEQYF. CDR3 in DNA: TGTGCCAGCAGCCAGGGACAGGGGGTACGGAGGGGCGAGCAGTACTTC.

CDR3 bases: TGTGCCTGGAGTGCGGGACAGTCTAATTCACCCCTCCACTTT. It codes for CAWSAGQSNSPLHF. The rearrangement uses TRBV30 and TRBJ1-6; 7 bases are shared with TRBD1. V was pared by 1 base and J by 6 bases, with 3 bases of the junction left unmatched. The length of the CDR3 is 14 residues. Germline CDR1 and CDR2: GTSNPN and SVGIG (reference sequence).

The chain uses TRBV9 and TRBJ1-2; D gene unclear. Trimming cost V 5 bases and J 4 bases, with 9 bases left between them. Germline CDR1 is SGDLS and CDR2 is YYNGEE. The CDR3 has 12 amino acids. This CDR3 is CASRGSGYGYTF. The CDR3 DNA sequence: TGTGCCAGCAGAGGGAGCGGCTATGGCTACACCTTC. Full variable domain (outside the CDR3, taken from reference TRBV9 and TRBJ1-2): DSGVTQTPKHLITATGQRVTLRCSPRSGDLSVYWYQQSLDQGLQFLIQYYNGEERAKGNILERFSAQQFPDLHSELNLSSLELGDSALYFCASRGSGYGYTFGSGTRLTVV.

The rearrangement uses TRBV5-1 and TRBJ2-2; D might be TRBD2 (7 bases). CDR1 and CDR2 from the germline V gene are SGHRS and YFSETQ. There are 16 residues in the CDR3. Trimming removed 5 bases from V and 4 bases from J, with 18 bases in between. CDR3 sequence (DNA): TGCGCCAGCAGTCCCACGGGGGGCGATACCACCGGGGAGCTGTTTTTT. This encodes CASSPTGGDTTGELFF.

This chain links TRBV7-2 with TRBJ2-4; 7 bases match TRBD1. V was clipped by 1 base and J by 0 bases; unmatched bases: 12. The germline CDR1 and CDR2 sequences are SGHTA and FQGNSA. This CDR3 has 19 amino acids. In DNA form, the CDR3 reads TGTGCCAGCAGCTTAGTGACGGGACAGCCCCACCTAGCCAAAAACATTCAGTACTTC. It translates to CASSLVTGQPHLAKNIQYF.

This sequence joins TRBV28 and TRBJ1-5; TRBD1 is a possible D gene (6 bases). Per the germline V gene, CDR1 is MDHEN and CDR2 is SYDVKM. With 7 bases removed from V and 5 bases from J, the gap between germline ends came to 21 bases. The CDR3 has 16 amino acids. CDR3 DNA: TGTGCCAGCAATAGAAATGGTGGGGACATGGATCAGCCCCAGCATTTT. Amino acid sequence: CASNRNGGDMDQPQHF.

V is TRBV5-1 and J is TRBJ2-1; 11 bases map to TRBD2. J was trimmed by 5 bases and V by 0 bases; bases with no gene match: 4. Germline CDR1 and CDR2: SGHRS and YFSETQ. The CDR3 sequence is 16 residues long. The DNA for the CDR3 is TGCGCCAGCAGCTTGGAACTAGCGGGGGTGAACAATGAGCAGTTCTTC. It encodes CASSLELAGVNNEQFF.

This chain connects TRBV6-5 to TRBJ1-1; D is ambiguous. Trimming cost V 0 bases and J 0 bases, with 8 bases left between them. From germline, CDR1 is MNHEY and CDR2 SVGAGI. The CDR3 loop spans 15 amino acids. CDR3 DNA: TGTGCCAGCAGTTACTCTTTCGGATTGAACACTGAAGCTTTCTTT. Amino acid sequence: CASSYSFGLNTEAFF.

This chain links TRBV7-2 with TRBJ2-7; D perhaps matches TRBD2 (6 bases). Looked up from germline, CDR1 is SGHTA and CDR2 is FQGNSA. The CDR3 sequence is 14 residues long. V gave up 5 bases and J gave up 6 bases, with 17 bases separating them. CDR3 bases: TGTGCCAGCAGCACGGGCCCGGGGAGGCTCGAGCAGTACTTC. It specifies CASSTGPGRLEQYF. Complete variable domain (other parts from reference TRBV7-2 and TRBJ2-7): GAGVSQSPSNKVTEKGKDVELRCDPISGHTALYWYRQSLGQGLEFLIYFQGNSAPDKSGLPSDRFSAERTGGSVSTLTIQRTQQEDSAVYLCASSTGPGRLEQYFGPGTRLTVT.